The T cell receptor (beta chain) under discussion was sequenced for a study of shared clonotypes between healthy human individuals (dated by TCRdb to 2019 to 2021). General notes on the study: A few men and a couple of women, aged 18 to 49 years, made up the cohort. Each donor's leukapheresis produced roughly between roughly 0.85 and 9.5 billion PBMCs. Blood TCR repertoires of roughly 5 healthy adults were deeply sequenced to estimate repertoire size and the extent of clonotype sharing between individuals. To increase sequencing depth and limit assay-specific biases, TCR repertoire library preparation and sequencing were carried out by different laboratories using diverse techniques. For each donor, three plates each were used for CD4 naive and CD4 memory, two plates were used for CD8 naive, and one plate was used for CD8 memory.

This clone was found many times. Its specific antigen is unknown. Base qualities are not recorded, but no much larger clone differs from it by a single base. The donors were healthy, HIV-negative adults with no recently reported acute infections or vaccinations. All donors were Caucasian adults living in Nashville, Tennessee, USA. CD4+ T cells were enriched by magnetic negative selection; naive cells were then positively selected on CD45RA, and the negative fraction formed the memory subset. Blood was obtained by leukapheresis, after which PBMCs were separated by Ficoll-Histopaque density gradient centrifugation and cryopreserved in liquid nitrogen vapor phase. Purity and quantity of every magnetically sorted T cell population were checked by analytical flow cytometry. Each sorted fraction had its genomic DNA isolated and then quantified by UV absorbance on a Nanodrop 2000c. Summary of the overall study and its limitations: Sampling was restricted to blood, and TCR repertoires in tissue are likely to differ from TCR repertoires in blood. When a few donors were compared, the shared fraction of clonotypes was roughly 4.8% for naive CD4, approximately 3.5% for naive CD8, more than 2% for memory CD4, and 0.35% to 0.5% for memory CD8. Incomplete sequencing was indicated by rarefaction of sorted-subset datasets, despite the large sequencing depth. Larger estimated clonotype richness was generally found for naive subsets than for memory subsets. The small number of donors limited the genetic and exposure-history diversity represented. Higher generation probabilities were observed for clonotypes shared by all four sorted-subset donors than for non-shared clonotypes. Pairwise subsampling led to the expectation that sequencing depth would affect the degree of clonotype sharing among donors.

In the germline V gene, CDR1 corresponds to SGHNT and CDR2 to YENEEA. From the cysteine through the phenylalanine, the CDR3 covers 15 amino acids. Only the CDR3 part of the read is kept: 45 bases, read in frame from the first base. Trimming leaves V shorter by 3 bases and J shorter by 4 bases, with the junction holding 6 bases beyond the gene matches. Using the deep immunoSEQ assay, TCR CDR3 regions were amplified from genomic DNA by multiplex PCR. Genomic DNA extracted from each cell subset was distributed evenly over all wells of several immunoSEQ 96-well plates, and each plate served as one replicate. For sorted subsets, about 0.2 ug genomic DNA, equal to about 30,000 T cell genomes, was loaded into each replicate PCR. The purified libraries were quantified using a Qubit 3.0 fluorometer, sized with a Bioanalyzer 2100, and then quantified again using the KAPA Library Quantification kit. Each immunoSEQ 96-well plate was sequenced on its own single-read 150-cycle Illumina NextSeq 550 flow cell. As for the authors' bioinformatics: Because the immunoSEQ output held only junctional sequences and lacked quality scores, the filtering could not match the filtering applied to full-length reads. Sequences were annotated with PyIR, a Python wrapper for IgBLAST v1.9, using IMGT germline references to assign V/J genes and CDR3. Reads were filtered out if the reads had weak V/J assignments (E-value above 1e-6), no CDR3, stop codons, out-of-frame junctions, or ambiguous translated residues. V3J clonotypes were defined by identical inferred V gene, J gene, and CDR3 amino acid sequence. Percentage overlap between repertoires was calculated by dividing the number of shared unique clonotypes by the size of the smaller repertoire. Richness of each repertoire was evaluated using RTK rarefaction, the Chao1 estimator, and Recon v2.1 estimates of unobserved clonotypes. For all TCRbeta clonotypes obtained by the gDNA method from four donors, generation probabilities were computed with OLGA. The table comes from immuneACCESS by way of TCRdb, which keeps in-frame sequences with V and J called. Part of the clones is missing from these tables; in studies checked, under half for an unresolved V gene and the rest for unknown reasons. That table gives V, J and clone size, and the DNA gave D and trimming. This sample lists 650,000 to 750,000 clones; roughly 78% were detected once. About 2% of the sample rests with the top ten.

The specimen sequenced was memory CD4+ T cells sorted from blood. The intended sense of this specimen's cell subset or site label: CD45RA-negative fraction. The sequence joins TRBV11-3 to TRBJ2-7, with 10 middle bases fitting TRBD1. The origin of this receptor is a young woman in good health. The CDR3 here reads CASSLGQGIFYEQYF. The bases are TGTGCCAGCAGCTTGGGACAGGGGATATTTTACGAGCAGTACTTC. The full variable domain, with segments outside the CDR3 supplied by the reference TRBV11-3 and TRBJ2-7 proteins, appears as EAGVVQSPRYKIIEKKQPVAFWCNPISGHNTLYWYLQNLGQGPELLIRYENEEAVDDSQLPKDRFSAERLKGVDSTLKIQPAELGDSAVYLCASSLGQGIFYEQYFGPGTRLTVT.